The 10 T cell receptor beta chains below all came from one sample that was sequenced in a study of T cell repertoires in cytomegalovirus infection. Using its own MiXCR run on the reads, TCRdb lists one record per CDR3 protein. The sample carries some 480,000 distinct CDR3 sequences, 30% to 35% recorded once. Their antigens remain unidentified. Sequenced here: cultured PBMCs, sampled from culture after CMV antigen stimulation. All receptors derive from a human donor in good health (CMV status not recorded). Some clones in this sample may be carry-over from other donors' samples.

This chain joins TRBV15 and TRBJ2-1; D might be TRBD2 (6 bases). The V gene lost 0 bases and the J gene lost 1 base, with 10 bases spanning the gap. The CDR3 is made up of 16 amino acids. Germline V CDR1 and CDR2: LNHNV, YYDKDF (reference sequence). CDR3 sequence: CATSRDTGASYNEQFF. CDR3 sequence (DNA): TGTGCCACCAGCAGAGATACGGGAGCGTCCTACAATGAGCAGTTCTTC.

The rearrangement links TRBV29-1 to TRBJ2-3; 9 positions match TRBD2. Trimming cost V 7 bases and J 3 bases; bases outside gene matches: 2. CDR3 length: 12 residues. The germline V gene encodes CDR1 SQVTM and CDR2 ANQGSEA. This CDR3 is CSGGRETDTQYF. DNA of the CDR3: TGCAGCGGCGGGAGGGAGACAGATACGCAGTATTTT.

This clonotype was detected a few times. This chain uses TRBV11-2 with TRBJ2-2; D uncertain. The CDR3 totals 16 residues. Germline CDR1 reads SGHAT; CDR2 reads FQNNGV. V was trimmed by 5 bases and J by 5 bases, leaving 18 bases between them. The CDR3 nucleotides read TGTGCCAGCAGCCCCGCCCTTGAATTTGGGACCGGGGAGCTGTTTTTT. It specifies CASSPALEFGTGELFF.

This clonotype was seen a few times. The J gene is TRBJ2-1, the V gene TRBV11-3; D call uncertain. Trimming took 1 base from V and 9 from J, leaving 10 bases between them. The CDR3 has 13 residues. CDR1 SGHNT and CDR2 YENEEA come from the germline V gene. The CDR3 DNA reads as TGTGCCAGCAGCTTAGGGTTGGATAGTGAGCAGTTCTTC. This translates into CASSLGLDSEQFF.

The chain employs TRBV10-3 and TRBJ1-1; maybe TRBD1 (6 bases). Germline V gene data show CDR1 as ENHRY and CDR2 as SYGVKD. The V and J ends lost 4 bases and 4 bases respectively, with 13 bases between them. CDR3 length equals 14 residues. The CDR3 bases are TGTGCCATCAGTGGGAACAGGGATGTCACTGAAGCTTTCTTT. Its translation: CAISGNRDVTEAFF.

The chain is built from TRBV28 and TRBJ2-3; 12 nucleotides line up with TRBD2. With V trimmed by 5 bases and J by 4 bases, 7 bases remained unmatched. Per germline, CDR1 MDHEN and CDR2 SYDVKM. The CDR3 has 16 residues. The DNA for the CDR3 is TGTGCCAGCAGTAATCCTAGCGGGGGGGGGCCAGATACGCAGTATTTT. Protein product: CASSNPSGGGPDTQYF.

A word on this clonotype: Mismatch with germline at one junction end may stem from a read error. The rearrangement joins TRBV4-1 to TRBJ1-1; a possible D gene is TRBD1 (5 bases). The germline CDR1 and CDR2 sequences are MGHRA and YSYEKL. The CDR3 is 17 amino acids. CDR3 DNA: TGTGCCAGCAGCCATGGGCGAGGTCTGACACAGGACACTGAAGCTTTCTTT. Its translation is CASSHGRGLTQDTEAFF.

The V and J genes are TRBV4-3 and TRBJ2-3; D tentatively reads TRBD1 or TRBD2 (5 bases each). The CDR3 totals 17 residues. Trimming stripped 0 bases from V and 2 bases from J, with 15 bases between. Germline CDR1 is LGHNA and CDR2 is YSLEER. CDR3 loop: CASSQDGAYHLTDTQYF. CDR3 nucleotide sequence: TGCGCCAGCAGCCAAGACGGGGCTTACCACCTCACAGATACGCAGTATTTT.

The chain employs TRBV6-2 or TRBV6-3 and TRBJ2-5; TRBD1 might be the D (5 bases). CDR1 is MNHEY and CDR2 is SVGEGT in the germline V gene. Trimming pared 7 bases from V and 5 bases from J, leaving 17 bases between. The CDR3 has 14 residues. CDR3 in DNA: TGTGCCAGCATCTTAGATCAGGGTTGGGAGACCCAGTACTTC. Translating gives CASILDQGWETQYF.

This clonotype was seen many times. The chain carries TRBV6-1 and TRBJ2-7, with D possibly being TRBD2 (5 bases). Between the trimmed V and J ends, which lost 6 bases and 2 bases, there was a span of 11 bases. The V gene's germline CDR1 is MNHNS and CDR2 SASEGT. The CDR3 sequence is 13 residues long. The DNA of the CDR3 is TGTGCCAGCAGCCCAGACGGGACCTACGAGCAGTACTTC. Amino acids: CASSPDGTYEQYF.